Sequencing of this T cell receptor (beta chain) was carried out in a study of OX40 agonist ivuxolimab in advanced cancers. For the study in its entirety: The costimulatory receptor OX40 (CD134) was targeted by ivuxolimab, a fully human IgG2 agonistic monoclonal antibody. Intravenous ivuxolimab was administered to patients every 2 weeks at six dose levels: 0.01, 0.1, 0.3, 1.5, 3 and 10 mg/kg. Of the approximately 50 dose-escalation patients, hepatocellular carcinoma was present in about 20, melanoma in around 15, renal cell carcinoma in 9 and head and neck cancer in 9. The dose-escalation cohort was roughly 80% male with a mean age of approximately 60 years, ranging from roughly 20 to 80. Prior anti-PD-1, anti-PD-L1 or anti-CTLA-4 therapy was permitted, and checkpoint inhibitors had been received by under 50% of dose-escalation patients. Partial responses were achieved by three dose-escalation patients, of whom one had hepatocellular carcinoma and two had cutaneous melanoma. The purpose of peripheral TCRbeta sequencing was to test whether ivuxolimab changed TCR sequence diversity and led to clonal T-cell expansion. The paper describes the monotherapy dose-escalation part (N of about 52 patients) of the phase I trial of ivuxolimab.

In the case of this clone: This receptor's antigen is unknown. Per-nucleotide qualities are absent, and no much larger clonotype sits a single base away.

Results and caveats for the whole study, not just this receptor: In the 0.1-3.0 mg/kg groups, partial responders had among the lowest normalized peripheral clonal expansion, particularly in CD8+ T cells. On average, CD8+ T cells showed more expanded clones than CD4+ T cells after ivuxolimab. Low levels of normalized T-cell clonal expansion were also seen in some nonresponding patients. Antigen specificity was not determined for the clonally expanded peripheral T cells. Clonal expansion of both CD4+ and CD8+ blood T cells was observed from baseline to week 6 at doses 0.1 to 3.0 mg/kg.

The trial excluded patients who had a history of autoimmune disease or who were on systemic immunosuppression. In every dose cohort, peripheral blood was drawn for TCR sequencing at baseline, cycle 4 day 1, and cycle 7 day 1. The samples were taken from a phase I, first-in-human, multicenter, open-label dose-escalation trial of ivuxolimab. Adults with locally advanced or metastatic melanoma, renal cell carcinoma, hepatocellular carcinoma or head and neck squamous cell carcinoma were enrolled in the trial. Before TCR sequencing, CD4+ and CD8+ T cells were separately sorted from peripheral blood. To sequence the TCRbeta CDR3 region, genomic DNA was isolated from the sorted cells. The immunoSEQ Assay was used to sequence the TCRbeta CDR3 regions. TCRdb stores this immuneACCESS table with in-frame sequences only. Part of the clones is absent; in the studies checked, under half of the shortfall reflects unresolved V genes, and no reason is known for the rest. The sample has roughly 76,000 clones on record, 85% to 95% of them singletons. About 5.5% of the sample comes from the top ten.

The sequence came from an adult with an advanced solid tumor such as melanoma, head and neck, liver or kidney cancer. Sequenced here: CD4+ or CD8+ T cells sorted from blood, sampled in a trial of the OX40 agonist ivuxolimab.

Read as DNA, the sequence is TGTGCCAGCAGCTCGCCGAAGGACAGGGGGCCCACTGAAGCTTTCTTT. The encoded protein is CASSSPKDRGPTEAFF. The V and J genes are TRBV9 and TRBJ1-1; 11 central nucleotides agree with TRBD1. The CDR3 holds 16 amino acids from the cysteine to the phenylalanine. Of all the DNA, just the CDR3 is kept, 48 bases in frame from base 1. Sequences SGDLS (CDR1) and YYNGEE (CDR2) are obtained from the germline V gene. Here V drops 4 bases and J drops 4 bases, and the junction holds 9 bases not matched to any gene.